The 32 T cell receptor beta chains below all came from one sample that was sequenced in a study of cytomegalovirus exposure and HLA in healthy donors. PCR involved 60 Vbeta and 13 Jbeta primers. The data were produced by immunoSEQ multiplex PCR, yet TCRdb's version contains in-frame clones alone and is incomplete. Of 100,000 to 150,000 clones detected, approximately 75% appear once; the ten largest clones hold more than 2.5%. Sequencing was performed on PBMCs. The receptors stem from a woman aged 45-59 years in good health and CMV-seronegative.

V gene TRBV5-4 combines with J gene TRBJ2-1, with TRBD1 matching over 7 bases. The germline gives CDR1 SGHNT, CDR2 YYREEE (reference sequence). After removal of 2 bases from V and 2 bases from J, the junction contained 4 bases not matched to a gene. This CDR3 has 15 amino acids. CDR3 nucleotide sequence: TGTGCCAGCAGCTTTTTGACAGGGACCTACAATGAGCAGTTCTTC. Its translation: CASSFLTGTYNEQFF.

The CDR3 sequence is CASSRIAGANEQYF. In nucleotides, the CDR3 is TGTGCCAGCAGTCGGATAGCGGGAGCAAACGAGCAGTACTTC. The rearrangement uses TRBV9 and TRBJ2-7; 9 bases are shared with TRBD2. The J segment lost 5 bases and the V segment lost 5 bases, leaving 8 bases of the junction unmatched. This CDR3 is built from 14 residues. The germline V gene encodes CDR1 SGDLS and CDR2 YYNGEE. Supplemented by reference TRBV9 and TRBJ2-7, the full variable domain reads DSGVTQTPKHLITATGQRVTLRCSPRSGDLSVYWYQQSLDQGLQFLIQYYNGEERAKGNILERFSAQQFPDLHSELNLSSLELGDSALYFCASSRIAGANEQYFGPGTRLTVT.

The chain couples TRBV7-3 to TRBJ2-2, with D perhaps TRBD2 (6 bases). Trimming took off 5 bases at V and 6 bases at J, with 13 bases between the two ends. The CDR3 is made up of 14 amino acids. Germline-derived CDR1 and CDR2 are SGHTA and FQGTGA. The CDR3 nucleotides read TGTGCCAGCAGCCCGACTAGTATGGCCGGGGAGCTGTTTTTT. Its translation is CASSPTSMAGELFF.

The rearrangement uses TRBV5-4 and TRBJ2-1; 9 nucleotides match TRBD2. The CDR3 has 15 amino acids. The germline gives CDR1 SGHNT, CDR2 YYREEE (reference sequence). The trim removed 4 bases at V and 10 bases at J, leaving 12 bases unmatched. The CDR3: CASSPRGGRAEEQFF. Written as DNA, the CDR3 is TGTGCCAGCAGCCCGCGGGGCGGGAGGGCCGAAGAGCAGTTCTTC. Full variable domain (outside the CDR3, taken from reference TRBV5-4 and TRBJ2-1): ETGVTQSPTHLIKTRGQQVTLRCSSQSGHNTVSWYQQALGQGPQFIFQYYREEENGRGNFPPRFSGLQFPNYSSELNVNALELDDSALYLCASSPRGGRAEEQFFGPGTRLTVL.

The chain uses TRBV18 and TRBJ1-3; D ambiguous. This CDR3 contains 12 residues. The V and J ends lost 3 bases and 4 bases respectively, with 4 bases between them. The germline V gene has CDR1 KGHSH and CDR2 LQKENI. CDR3 sequence: CASSPEGNTIYF. CDR3 nucleotides: TGTGCCAGCTCACCGGAGGGAAACACCATATATTTT.

This clone has a single count. The CDR3 loop reads CASSSGNTGELFF. DNA of the CDR3: TGTGCCAGCAGCTCAGGGAACACCGGGGAGCTGTTTTTT. This chain uses TRBV7-3 with TRBJ2-2; unclear D gene. With 4 bases removed from V and 1 base from J, the gap between germline ends came to 4 bases. The CDR3 is 13 residues long. Germline CDR1 reads SGHTA; CDR2 reads FQGTGA. The variable domain in full, completed from reference TRBV7-3 and TRBJ2-2, reads GAGVSQTPSNKVTEKGKYVELRCDPISGHTALYWYRQSLGQGPEFLIYFQGTGAADDSGLPNDRFFAVRPEGSVSTLKIQRTERGDSAVYLCASSSGNTGELFFGEGSRLTVL.

The V and J genes are TRBV7-8 and TRBJ2-5, with TRBD1 identical over 7 bases. CDR3 size: 16 residues. Germline V gene data show CDR1 as SGHVS and CDR2 as FQNEAQ. Trimming at V came to 4 bases and at J to 5 bases, leaving 13 bases not matched to a gene. The CDR3 DNA reads as TGTGCCAGCAGCTCGCCAGTTACAGGGGTGGGGGAGACCCAGTACTTC. It encodes CASSSPVTGVGETQYF.

This sequence joins TRBV28 and TRBJ2-7; possible D gene TRBD1, 5 bases. There are 13 residues in the CDR3. V dropped 11 bases and J dropped 7 bases, with 21 bases sitting between them. Germline values: CDR1 MDHEN, CDR2 SYDVKM. CDR3 bases: TGTGCCCCATTTTCGGGCAGGGTGGGGGAGCAGTACTTC. It yields the protein CAPFSGRVGEQYF.

This chain uses TRBV5-1 with TRBJ2-1; TRBD1 might be the D (6 bases). V dropped 0 bases and J dropped 7 bases, with 14 bases sitting between them. The CDR3 covers 15 residues. Germline assignment: CDR1 SGHRS and CDR2 YFSETQ. CDR3 residues: CASSLGTVGGNEQFF. CDR3 nucleotides: TGCGCCAGCAGCTTGGGGACAGTCGGTGGAAATGAGCAGTTCTTC.

The CDR3 here is CATQGSANEKLFF. CDR3 DNA sequence: TGTGCCACACAGGGGTCCGCTAATGAAAAACTGTTTTTT. This chain joins TRBV19 and TRBJ1-4; 7 positions agree with TRBD1. CDR1 and CDR2 from the germline V gene are LNHDA and SQIVND (reference sequence). The CDR3 is 13 amino acids. Trimming cost V 10 bases and J 3 bases; bases outside gene matches: 5.

The count of this clone is one. The genes are TRBV18 and TRBJ2-7; 11 bases fit TRBD2. The length of the CDR3 is 15 residues. With V trimmed by 3 bases and J by 2 bases, 3 bases remained unmatched. Germline V lookup: CDR1 KGHSH, CDR2 LQKENI. CDR3: CASSPGTSGTYEQYF. DNA of the CDR3: TGTGCCAGCTCACCCGGGACTAGCGGCACCTACGAGCAGTACTTC.

V and J are TRBV25-1 and TRBJ1-3; no reliable D call. Germline CDR1 MGHDK, CDR2 SYGVNS. V gave up 8 bases and J gave up 2 bases, with 10 bases separating them. The CDR3 length is 13 residues. CDR3 sequence: CASGRTAGNTIYF. CDR3 DNA sequence: TGTGCCAGCGGACGGACTGCTGGAAACACCATATATTTT.

This clone was detected once. This chain's CDR3 is CASSPTSGAGANVLTF. CDR3 DNA: TGTGCCAGCTCACCCACCTCGGGGGCTGGGGCCAACGTCCTGACTTTC. V gene TRBV18 combines with J gene TRBJ2-6; weak D call: TRBD2 (6 bases). The germline V and J ends were trimmed by 3 bases and 2 bases, with 11 bases remaining between them. Germline V CDR1 and CDR2: KGHSH, LQKENI. CDR3 length equals 16 residues.

The chain links TRBV11-1 to TRBJ2-2; 7 nucleotides align to TRBD1. The CDR3 has 15 residues. Germline CDR1 and CDR2: SGHAT and FQDESV (reference sequence). The ends lost 5 bases at V and 5 bases at J; junction bases unmatched: 8. CDR3 sequence: CASSPRQGLTGELFF. CDR3 nucleotides: TGTGCCAGCAGCCCGAGACAGGGATTGACCGGGGAGCTGTTTTTT.

This chain links TRBV9 with TRBJ2-7, with D perhaps matching TRBD2 (6 bases). The V end was cut by 0 bases, the J end by 6 bases, with 10 bases between. CDR1 is SGDLS and CDR2 is YYNGEE in the germline V gene. The CDR3 has 13 amino acids. In nucleotides, the CDR3 is TGTGCCAGCAGCGTAGCGGCGGGGAGCGAGCAGTACTTC. Its translation is CASSVAAGSEQYF.

V is TRBV4-2 and J is TRBJ2-1; 8 bases line up with TRBD2. Germline V gives CDR1 LGHNA, CDR2 YNFKEQ. CDR3 length equals 16 residues. J lost 0 bases, V lost 6 bases, and 7 bases had no gene match. This chain's CDR3 is CASSLLLADSYNEQFF. CDR3 DNA sequence: TGTGCCAGCAGTCTCCTACTAGCGGACTCCTACAATGAGCAGTTCTTC.

The chain's CDR3 is CASSHDPIGQGSSYEQYF. DNA for the CDR3: TGCGCCAGCAGCCACGACCCGATCGGACAGGGATCTTCCTACGAGCAGTACTTC. The chain combines TRBV4-3 with TRBJ2-7, with 8 bases fitting TRBD1. Germline lookup yields CDR1 LGHNA and CDR2 YSLEER. The CDR3 runs to 18 residues. The junction had 14 bases not matched to a gene; V was cut back by 3 bases and J by 1 base.

V usage is TRBV27 and J usage is TRBJ1-2, with D perhaps matching TRBD1 (5 bases). Germline CDR1 is MNHEY and CDR2 is SMNVEV (reference sequence). The V and J ends lost 6 bases and 7 bases respectively, with 18 bases between them. The CDR3 covers 14 residues. This CDR3 reads CASRIYQGSFGYTF. The DNA of the CDR3 is TGTGCCAGCAGGATCTACCAGGGAAGTTTTGGCTACACCTTC.

V is TRBV30 and J is TRBJ1-5; 8 bases are a match to TRBD1. The V segment lost 1 base and the J segment 4 bases; nucleotides outside the gene matches: 12. The CDR3 spans 17 residues. Germline V gene data show CDR1 as GTSNPN and CDR2 as SVGIG (reference sequence). CDR3 in DNA: TGTGCCTGGAGTGGATATAGCACAGGGGGACGGAATCAGCCCCAGCATTTT. This sequence encodes CAWSGYSTGGRNQPQHF. Looking up the rest from reference TRBV30 and TRBJ1-5 gives the full variable domain: SQTIHQWPATLVQPVGSPLSLECTVEGTSNPNLYWYRQAAGRGLQLLFYSVGIGQISSEVPQNLSASRPQDRQFILSSKKLLLSDSGFYLCAWSGYSTGGRNQPQHFGDGTRLSIL.

V and J are TRBV11-3 and TRBJ1-1; no clear D. The CDR3 has 13 amino acids. The V end was cut by 2 bases, the J end by 7 bases, with 11 bases between. The germline V gene has CDR1 SGHNT and CDR2 YENEEA. For the CDR3, the DNA is TGTGCCAGCAGCTTAAATTGGGCAGGTGAAGCTTTCTTT. It codes for CASSLNWAGEAFF.

J is TRBJ2-1 and V is TRBV28; D is possibly TRBD2 (6 bases). The germline V and J ends were trimmed by 8 bases and 3 bases, with 14 bases remaining between them. The germline CDR1 and CDR2 sequences are MDHEN and SYDVKM. CDR3 size: 14 residues. The CDR3 coding sequence is TGTGCCAGCTCCCTTCCGGGACTCTACAATGAGCAGTTCTTC. It yields the protein CASSLPGLYNEQFF.

The CDR3 sequence is CASSLGLAHGDEQFF. The DNA of the CDR3 is TGTGCCAGCAGCTTAGGGCTAGCTCATGGCGATGAGCAGTTCTTC. The chain carries TRBV7-2 and TRBJ2-1; TRBD2 is a possible D gene (5 bases). V dropped 1 base and J dropped 8 bases, with 15 bases sitting between them. This CDR3 region has 15 residues. The germline V gene has CDR1 SGHTA and CDR2 FQGNSA.

The chain combines TRBV9 with TRBJ2-1, with D possibly being TRBD2 (6 bases). The V and J ends lost 0 bases and 1 base respectively, with 14 bases between them. Looked up from germline, CDR1 is SGDLS and CDR2 is YYNGEE. CDR3 size: 17 residues. CDR3 loop: CASSVDGGGVSYNEQFF. CDR3 nucleotides: TGTGCCAGCAGCGTAGATGGGGGAGGAGTATCCTACAATGAGCAGTTCTTC.

This chain connects TRBV27 to TRBJ2-2; no clear D gene. This CDR3 is 16 amino acids long. Trimming took 5 bases from V and 3 from J, leaving 16 bases between them. CDR1 and CDR2 from the germline V gene are MNHEY and SMNVEV (reference sequence). The CDR3 DNA is TGTGCCAGCAGTCCTACAGCCTTAAGTTACACCGGGGAGCTGTTTTTT. It encodes CASSPTALSYTGELFF.

This rearrangement joins TRBV2 to TRBJ2-7; 9 bases line up with TRBD1. The germline V gene has CDR1 SNHLY and CDR2 FYNNEI. The J segment lost 4 bases and the V segment lost 3 bases, leaving 10 bases of the junction unmatched. This CDR3 has 16 residues. The CDR3 DNA is TGTGCCAGCAGTGACTGGGGGGACAGGGTCGAATACGAGCAGTACTTC. Its translation: CASSDWGDRVEYEQYF.

This chain joins TRBV30 and TRBJ1-1; no reliable D call. Trimming left V 2 bases short and J 7 bases short, with 11 bases between. Germline loops: CDR1 GTSNPN, CDR2 SVGIG (reference sequence). The CDR3 contains 12 residues. CDR3 nucleotides: TGTGCCTGGAGTCCCCCCCAGAATGAAGCTTTCTTT. Residues: CAWSPPQNEAFF.

This clone has only one observation. The gene calls are TRBV30 and TRBJ1-1, with 9 nucleotides matching TRBD1. This CDR3 is 13 amino acids long. Germline V gene lookup returns CDR1 GTSNPN and CDR2 SVGIG (reference sequence). Unmatched junction bases numbered 6, after V lost 5 bases and J lost 5 bases. CDR3 DNA: TGTGCCTGGTCCCGGACAGGGGATACTGAAGCTTTCTTT. It specifies CAWSRTGDTEAFF.

V gene TRBV7-2 combines with J gene TRBJ2-1; a possible D gene is TRBD1 (6 bases). CDR3 length: 14 amino acids. Germline CDR1 SGHTA, CDR2 FQGNSA. The V gene lost 2 bases and the J gene lost 2 bases, with 7 bases spanning the gap. The CDR3 loop is CASSLQGPYNEQFF. The CDR3 DNA follows: TGTGCCAGCAGCTTACAGGGGCCCTACAATGAGCAGTTCTTC.

The chain employs TRBV20-1 and TRBJ2-1; possible D gene TRBD2, 6 bases. This CDR3 has 11 residues. Germline CDR1 reads DFQATT; CDR2 reads SNEGSKA (reference sequence). Trimming took 3 bases from V and 9 from J, leaving 9 bases between them. CDR3 sequence: CSASAGLEQFF. CDR3 bases: TGCAGTGCTAGTGCGGGGCTTGAGCAGTTCTTC.

The chain employs TRBV28 and TRBJ1-2; D is unresolved. This CDR3 contains 13 residues. Germline CDR1 is MDHEN and CDR2 is SYDVKM. V lost 3 bases to trimming and J lost 8 bases, with 13 bases between them. For the CDR3, the DNA is TGTGCCAGCAGTTTGGTTGAGGGCAGGGGCTACACCTTC. As protein: CASSLVEGRGYTF.

The gene calls are TRBV7-2 and TRBJ1-1; D is uncertain. The ends were cut back, 5 bases at V and 4 bases at J, with 14 bases in the middle. CDR3 length: 14 amino acids. In germline, CDR1 is SGHTA, CDR2 FQGNSA. Here the CDR3 DNA reads TGTGCCAGCAGCCCAAGAGGGCGGGGCACTGAAGCTTTCTTT. It encodes CASSPRGRGTEAFF.

This sequence joins TRBV28 and TRBJ1-5, with D tentatively TRBD1 (6 bases). The CDR3 is made up of 14 amino acids. CDR1 and CDR2 (germline): MDHEN, SYDVKM. The germline V and J ends were trimmed by 3 bases and 7 bases, with 13 bases remaining between them. The DNA for the CDR3 is TGTGCCAGCAGTTTGGGGGGGGCAGTCCAGCCCCAGCATTTT. Its translation: CASSLGGAVQPQHF.